The next 23 T cell receptor beta chains were all read from a single sample in a study of long-term antiretroviral therapy in people with HIV. The libraries were made with immunoSEQ v3.0 at survey level. Assay used: immunoSEQ multiplex PCR; TCRdb lists only in-frame clones, some missing. The profile shows about 17,000 clones, 85% to 95% of them singletons. The sample consisted of unsorted PBMCs, taken around 10 years after starting antiretroviral therapy. These TCRs come from a young man with HIV.

The rearrangement uses TRBV15 and TRBJ1-5, with a possible D match to TRBD1 (6 bases). Trimming removed 1 base at V and 6 bases at J, with 16 bases between. CDR3 size: 16 residues. Looked up from germline, CDR1 is LNHNV and CDR2 is YYDKDF (reference sequence). The CDR3 protein is CATSRGDGGGGQPQHF. The CDR3 DNA follows: TGTGCCACCAGCAGAGGCGATGGGGGGGGCGGTCAGCCCCAGCATTTT.

The chain is built from TRBV6-5 and TRBJ2-5; perhaps TRBD1 as D (6 bases). In germline, CDR1 is MNHEY, CDR2 SVGAGI. V lost 5 bases, J lost 4 bases, and 14 bases lay in between. This CDR3 has 14 residues. CDR3 sequence reads: CASSQHTGLETQYF. As DNA, the CDR3 is TGTGCCAGCAGTCAACACACAGGGTTAGAGACCCAGTACTTC.

The chain employs TRBV5-1 and TRBJ1-5; D is uncertain. The V end was cut by 1 base, the J end by 1 base, with 6 bases between. CDR1 is SGHRS and CDR2 is YFSETQ in the germline V gene. The CDR3 loop spans 14 amino acids. CDR3 coding DNA: TGCGCCAGCAGCTTGAATTGGAGCAATCAGCCCCAGCATTTT. Its translation: CASSLNWSNQPQHF.

The CDR3 loop is CASSYSQGGEHF. In nucleotides, the CDR3 is TGTGCCAGCAGTTACTCCCAGGGGGGTGAGCATTTT. The rearrangement links TRBV6-6 to TRBJ1-5, with TRBD1 matching over 7 bases. V lost 0 bases to trimming and J lost 14 bases; unmatched junction nucleotides: 4. Germline-derived CDR1 and CDR2 are MNHNY and SVGAGI (reference sequence). The CDR3 sequence is 12 residues long.

The CDR3 loop reads CASSDHPPRGQFF. The CDR3, as DNA: TGTGCCAGCAGCGATCACCCACCTCGGGGGCAGTTCTTC. The chain couples TRBV11-2 to TRBJ2-1; D perhaps matches TRBD2 (5 bases). Germline V lookup: CDR1 SGHAT, CDR2 FQNNGV. V was cut by 5 bases and J by 12 bases, with 17 bases left in between. The length of the CDR3 is 13 residues.

The chain links TRBV9 to TRBJ2-3; 7 bases align to TRBD2. Germline lookup yields CDR1 SGDLS and CDR2 YYNGEE. The ends lost 0 bases at V and 4 bases at J; junction bases unmatched: 17. CDR3 size: 19 residues. CDR3 DNA: TGTGCCAGCAGCGTAGGATCCCTCGCCGGGGGGAGACAATCAGATACGCAGTATTTT. This codes for CASSVGSLAGGRQSDTQYF.

The rearrangement links TRBV5-5 to TRBJ1-2, with 8 bases lining up with TRBD1. The CDR3 has 14 residues. V lost 0 bases, J lost 3 bases, and 1 base stayed unmatched. Per germline, CDR1 SGHKS and CDR2 YYEKEE (reference sequence). The CDR3: CASSLGQGYYGYTF. CDR3 bases: TGTGCCAGCAGCTTGGGACAGGGGTACTATGGCTACACCTTC.

This clone was observed a single time. This rearrangement joins TRBV5-1 to TRBJ2-1; the match to TRBD1 covers 10 bases. Germline lookup yields CDR1 SGHRS and CDR2 YFSETQ. The CDR3 extends over 13 amino acids. With V trimmed by 7 bases and J by 8 bases, 6 bases remained unmatched. This CDR3 is CASGRDRGHEQFF. For the CDR3, the DNA is TGCGCCAGCGGTCGGGACAGGGGTCATGAGCAGTTCTTC.

The CDR3 is CASSLGANYGYTF. The DNA for the CDR3 is TGTGCCAGCAGTTTAGGGGCCAACTATGGCTACACCTTC. This chain links TRBV28 with TRBJ1-2, with D perhaps TRBD1 (5 bases). The V gene's germline CDR1 is MDHEN and CDR2 SYDVKM. V lost 2 bases and J lost 2, with 6 bases in between. The CDR3 covers 13 residues.

This chain links TRBV4-2 with TRBJ1-6; TRBD1 matches at 7 bases. Unmatched junction bases numbered 6, after V lost 4 bases and J lost 6 bases. From germline, CDR1 is LGHNA and CDR2 YNFKEQ. The CDR3 contains 15 residues. CDR3 loop: CASSPEDRPNSPLHF. The CDR3 nucleotides read TGTGCCAGCAGCCCAGAGGACAGGCCTAATTCACCCCTCCACTTT.

This chain uses TRBV28 with TRBJ1-1; D is ambiguous. The CDR3 length is 16 residues. Trimming pared 2 bases from V and 1 base from J, leaving 14 bases between. Germline values: CDR1 MDHEN, CDR2 SYDVKM. This chain's CDR3 is CASSLGWYRENTEAFF. The CDR3 DNA is TGTGCCAGCAGTTTAGGTTGGTACAGAGAGAACACTGAAGCTTTCTTT.

Only one count was recorded for this clone. The chain has TRBV5-1 and TRBJ2-5; TRBD2 might be the D (7 bases). Germline V gene sequence: CDR1 SGHRS, CDR2 YFSETQ. The CDR3 consists of 15 residues. V was cut by 5 bases and J by 3 bases, with 17 bases left in between. The CDR3: CASRLRGAIEETQYF. CDR3 in DNA: TGCGCCAGCAGACTACGGGGGGCCATCGAAGAGACCCAGTACTTC. Full variable domain (rest looked up from reference TRBV5-1 and TRBJ2-5): KAGVTQTPRYLIKTRGQQVTLSCSPISGHRSVSWYQQTPGQGLQFLFEYFSETQRNKGNFPGRFSGRQFSNSRSEMNVSTLELGDSALYLCASRLRGAIEETQYFGPGTRLLVL.

V is TRBV6-5 and J is TRBJ1-5; no reliable D call. Germline assignment: CDR1 MNHEY and CDR2 SVGAGI. CDR3 length equals 11 residues. V shed 8 bases and J shed 4 bases, with 6 bases lying between them. CDR3 DNA: TGTGCCAGCGGGTCGAATCAGCCCCAGCATTTT. Its protein is CASGSNQPQHF.

The chain combines TRBV4-1 with TRBJ2-7, with a tentative D call TRBD2 (5 bases). This CDR3 comprises 12 residues. Germline V CDR1 and CDR2: MGHRA, YSYEKL. The V end lost 4 bases, the J end lost 3 bases, and 7 bases lay between the germline ends. The CDR3 DNA is TGCGCCAGCAGCCTACGGGACTACGAGCAGTACGTC. Its protein product is CASSLRDYEQYV.

The CDR3 protein is CAWMGGNNEQFF. CDR3 bases: TGTGCCTGGATGGGTGGAAACAATGAGCAGTTCTTC. The chain carries TRBV30 and TRBJ2-1; no clear D. CDR1 and CDR2 (germline): GTSNPN, SVGIG (reference sequence). The CDR3 totals 12 residues. Trimming removed 4 bases at V and 5 bases at J, with 9 bases between.

This rearrangement joins TRBV2 to TRBJ1-2, with 7 bases matching TRBD1. The J segment lost 8 bases and the V segment lost 2 bases, leaving 8 bases of the junction unmatched. CDR3 length: 14 amino acids. Per germline, CDR1 SNHLY and CDR2 FYNNEI. CDR3 in amino acids: CASSEIIQGSGYTF. For the CDR3, the DNA is TGTGCCAGCAGTGAAATAATACAGGGGAGCGGCTACACCTTC.

The CDR3, as DNA: TGTGCCAGCTCCTCGTCAGGACAGGGACAAGAAAAACTGTTTTTT. Protein sequence: CASSSSGQGQEKLFF. V and J are TRBV28 and TRBJ1-4, with 8 bases fitting TRBD1. With V trimmed by 8 bases and J by 8 bases, 13 bases remained unmatched. CDR1 and CDR2 from the germline V gene are MDHEN and SYDVKM. There are 15 residues in the CDR3. The full variable domain, its missing parts supplied by reference TRBV28 and TRBJ1-4, is DVKVTQSSRYLVKRTGEKVFLECVQDMDHENMFWYRQDPGLGLRLIYFSYDVKMKEKGDIPEGYSVSREKKERFSLILESASTNQTSMYLCASSSSGQGQEKLFFGSGTQLSVL.

The chain employs TRBV5-1 and TRBJ1-1; D ambiguous. The length of the CDR3 is 14 residues. Trimming pared 0 bases from V and 3 bases from J, leaving 9 bases between. Germline V CDR1 and CDR2: SGHRS, YFSETQ. The CDR3 here is CASSLAAPHTEAFF. The CDR3 coding sequence is TGCGCCAGCAGCTTGGCAGCTCCTCACACTGAAGCTTTCTTT.

This chain uses TRBV15 with TRBJ1-5, with D perhaps TRBD1 (5 bases). Germline V lookup: CDR1 LNHNV, CDR2 YYDKDF (reference sequence). Trimming removed 6 bases from V and 6 bases from J, with 12 bases in between. The CDR3 length is 13 residues. In nucleotides, the CDR3 is TGTGCCACCAGTGGGGCTCCGGGTCAGCCCCAGCATTTT. Translation: CATSGAPGQPQHF. The variable domain in full, completed from reference TRBV15 and TRBJ1-5, reads DAMVIQNPRYQVTQFGKPVTLSCSQTLNHNVMYWYQQKSSQAPKLLFHYYDKDFNNEADTPDNFQSRRPNTSFCFLDIRSPGLGDTAMYLCATSGAPGQPQHFGDGTRLSIL.

The chain is built from TRBV11-2 and TRBJ2-1; perhaps TRBD1 as D (5 bases). V lost 3 bases and J 7 bases, leaving 10 bases between the germline ends. The length of the CDR3 is 13 residues. Germline V gene sequence: CDR1 SGHAT, CDR2 FQNNGV. The CDR3 DNA reads as TGTGCCAGCAGCTTTACCAGGGCGAATGAGCAGTTCTTC. Its protein is CASSFTRANEQFF.

This chain connects TRBV7-3 to TRBJ2-5; 9 bases agree with TRBD1. From germline, CDR1 is SGHTA and CDR2 FQGTGA. The V segment lost 5 bases and the J segment 5 bases; nucleotides outside the gene matches: 6. The CDR3 runs 14 residues. The CDR3 spells CASSQTGGWETQYF. DNA of the CDR3: TGTGCCAGCAGCCAAACAGGGGGCTGGGAGACCCAGTACTTC.

This clone was seen only once. The J gene is TRBJ1-3, the V gene TRBV5-1; D not resolved. Trimming cost V 0 bases and J 0 bases, with 7 bases left between them. Per the germline V gene, CDR1 is SGHRS and CDR2 is YFSETQ. This CDR3 has 15 residues. The CDR3 nucleotides read TGCGCCAGCAGCTTGGTCCCAAACTCTGGAAACACCATATATTTT. The encoded protein is CASSLVPNSGNTIYF. Full variable domain (rest looked up from reference TRBV5-1 and TRBJ1-3): KAGVTQTPRYLIKTRGQQVTLSCSPISGHRSVSWYQQTPGQGLQFLFEYFSETQRNKGNFPGRFSGRQFSNSRSEMNVSTLELGDSALYLCASSLVPNSGNTIYFGEGSWLTVV.

V is TRBV10-3 and J is TRBJ2-2; 8 bases align to TRBD2. With 9 bases clipped from V and 7 bases from J, the junction kept 7 bases outside the gene matches. Germline V gives CDR1 ENHRY, CDR2 SYGVKD. There are 13 residues in the CDR3. This CDR3 reads CAITTSAVGELFF. The CDR3 DNA is TGTGCCATTACGACTAGCGCGGTCGGGGAGCTGTTTTTT.